The rows below give T cell receptor beta chains drawn from one sample of a study of shared clonotypes between healthy human individuals. TCRdb's table, derived via immunoSEQ multiplex PCR, lists solely in-frame clones and lacks some. Of around 2,000,000 clones in the sample, 85% to 95% are singletons; the top ten hold 1.5% to 2%. The sequencing input was naive CD8+ T cells from PBMCs. The receptors were sampled from a man younger than 30 in good health. Some clones in this sample may be carry-over from other donors' samples. CDR3s include the opening cysteine and the closing phenylalanine or tryptophan. The order of the fields is J gene, V gene, clone size, CDR3 protein. Only part of the rows carry a size: once, few, many, or a class if the clone is expanded.

TRBJ2-1 | TRBV7-8 | - | CASSLVPGQPGSSYNEQFF
TRBJ1-1 | TRBV13 | - | CASSSLDGTRPMNTEAFF
TRBJ2-5 | TRBV28 | - | CASSLLGHEETQYF
TRBJ2-7 | TRBV28 | - | CASSLGGTSGMSEQYF
TRBJ2-3 | TRBV27 | once | CASSLRLGSTDTQYF
TRBJ1-1 | TRBV11-2 | few | CASSPRALRPFF
TRBJ1-2 | TRBV6-6 | - | CASSYMGQPGDGYTF
TRBJ2-5 | TRBV7-9 | - | CASTGLSETQYF
TRBJ2-7 | TRBV9 | - | CASSVGRGRVNEQYF
TRBJ1-1 | TRBV6-5 | - | CASSYGSGMNTEAFF
TRBJ2-7 | TRBV6-1 | - | CASSAGGYEQYF
TRBJ2-7 | TRBV6-1 | - | CASSEARAGRSGEQYF
TRBJ2-3 | TRBV9 | - | CASSPPSQGMDTQYF
TRBJ2-7 | TRBV9 | - | CASSVAGDSTYEQYF
TRBJ2-3 | TRBV19 | - | CASSKGGAGAGGPLDTQYF
TRBJ1-3 | TRBV7-2 | - | CASSLLRAGAHSGNTIYF
TRBJ2-7 | TRBV27 | - | CASSLGTLYEQYF
TRBJ1-2 | TRBV7-2 | once | CASNLAGWEANYGYTF
TRBJ2-3 | TRBV18 | - | CASSGQRPADTQYF
TRBJ2-1 | TRBV7-6 | - | CASSGGNEQFF
TRBJ1-2 | TRBV13 | - | CASSPTLVPGQSYGYTF
TRBJ1-5 | TRBV28 | - | CASSWGGQPQHF
TRBJ2-1 | TRBV27 | - | CASSSLQRRSTYNEQFF